This is a list of T cell receptor beta chains from one sample in a study of blood T cell repertoires in COVID-19. Repertoires were generated with immunoSEQ multiplex PCR, while TCRdb's copy carries only in-frame clones and drops some. This table has approximately 270,000 clones, roughly nine tenths appearing once. The source material was PBMCs or T cells enriched from blood (not recorded which). These TCRs come from a human donor in a cohort exposed to, infected with or recovered from COVID-19 (not recorded which). The donor label of this sample is uncertain. Both conserved end residues are part of each CDR3.

J: TRBJ1-1
V: TRBV2
CDR3: CASSYYRDAEAFF

J: TRBJ1-1
V: TRBV18
CDR3: CASSPNKNTEAFF

J: TRBJ2-5
V: TRBV6-6
CDR3: CASSSGLAGVQETQYF

J: TRBJ2-7
V: TRBV25-1
CDR3: CASSGRGNGYEQYF

J: TRBJ2-1
V: TRBV5-1
CDR3: CASSLALSSYNEQFF

J: TRBJ1-5
V: TRBV9
CDR3: CASSLRQGSSNQPQHF

J: TRBJ2-7
V: TRBV6-5
CDR3: CASTIGGGQYEQYF

J: TRBJ1-1
V: TRBV2
CDR3: CASSSEKNTEAFF

J: TRBJ2-3
V: TRBV19
CDR3: CASSRTGTESTDTQYF

J: TRBJ1-5
V: TRBV15
CDR3: CATSRDLGTYHQPQHF

J: TRBJ2-1
V: TRBV9
CDR3: CASSISGTSAYNEQFF

J: TRBJ2-5
V: TRBV19
CDR3: CASGRGLQETQYF

J: TRBJ2-1
V: TRBV9
CDR3: CASSVGGGAQNEQFF

J: TRBJ1-1
V: TRBV18
CDR3: CASSPPGRTMNTEAFF

J: TRBJ1-2
V: TRBV27
CDR3: CASSSPFRGNYGYTF

J: TRBJ1-1
V: TRBV18
CDR3: CASSPRPGEAFF

J: TRBJ2-5
V: TRBV11-1
CDR3: CASKYSYQETQYF

J: TRBJ1-2
V: TRBV18
CDR3: CASSPDQLTGYYGYTF

J: TRBJ1-2
V: TRBV4-3
CDR3: CASSQDRGNGYTF

J: TRBJ1-2
V: TRBV18
CDR3: CASSPVGQVQYGYTF

J: TRBJ1-1
V: TRBV7-2
CDR3: CASSLEEGYEAFF

J: TRBJ1-5
V: TRBV27
CDR3: CASSLDGGARQPQHF

J: TRBJ1-6
V: TRBV10-1
CDR3: CASITDRTRWSLHF

J: TRBJ1-5
V: TRBV2
CDR3: CASSERVFQPQHF